This TCR beta chain came from a study of T cell changes during pregnancy in multiple sclerosis (dated by TCRdb to about 2019). Regarding the complete study: The study examined how the T cell repertoire changed over the course of pregnancy in women with multiple sclerosis.

The CDR3 has 14 amino acids, counting the end cysteine and phenylalanine. Only the CDR3 portion is preserved as DNA: 42 bases, with reading frame beginning at the first base. V is clipped by 2 bases and J by 3 bases, and the sequence between their germline boundaries is 10 bases long. The germline V gene supplies CDR1 SGHAT and CDR2 FQNNGV. To prepare the library, the immunoSEQ multiplex PCR assay was applied. TCRdb took this table from immuneACCESS and kept in-frame rearrangements with V and J called. Such tables lack part of the clones; where checked against another copy, unresolved V genes explain under half of the gap, and the rest is unexplained. This sample holds 55,000 to 85,000 clones; about nine tenths were observed only once. Around 0.27% of the sample lies in the top ten. Concerning this clone: The clone's antigen remains unknown. No base qualities exist here, and no much larger clone lies one base off it.

The receptor chain draws on TRBV11-2 and TRBJ2-5, with a weak D call of TRBD2 (5 bases match). This clonotype was sampled from a female donor with multiple sclerosis, enrolled in a pregnancy study. Sequenced here: CD4+ T cells from peripheral blood mononuclear cells, sampled after pregnancy. The base sequence is TGTGCCAGCAGCTTAACTAGACCGAAAGAGACCCAGTACTTC. Protein translation: CASSLTRPKETQYF.